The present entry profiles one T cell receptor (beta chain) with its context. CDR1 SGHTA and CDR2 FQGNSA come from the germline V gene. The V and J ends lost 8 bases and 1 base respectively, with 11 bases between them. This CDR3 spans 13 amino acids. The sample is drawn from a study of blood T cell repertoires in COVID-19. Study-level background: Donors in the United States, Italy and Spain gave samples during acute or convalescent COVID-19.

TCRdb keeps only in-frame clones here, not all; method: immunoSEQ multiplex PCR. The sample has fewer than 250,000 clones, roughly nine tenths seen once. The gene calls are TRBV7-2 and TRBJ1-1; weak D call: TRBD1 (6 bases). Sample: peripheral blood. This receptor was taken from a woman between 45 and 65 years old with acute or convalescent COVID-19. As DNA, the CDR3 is TGTGCCAGCGGTCGACAGGCGAACACTGAAGCTTTCTTT. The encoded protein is CASGRQANTEAFF.